Listed here are 10 T cell receptor beta chains from one sample, sequenced in a study of Graves' ophthalmopathy and Graves' hyperthyroidism. The authors amplified TCR beta CDR3 regions, and they did so from RNA transcripts for repertoire sequencing. First-round RT-PCR used HTBI primers; second-round multiplex PCR followed. One entry per CDR3 protein results from TCRdb running MiXCR on the multiplex PCR reads. The data contain almost 400,000 distinct CDR3 sequences, 18% of them seen just once; the ten biggest clones take up 1.6%. The sample taken for sequencing was peripheral blood. Every receptor here comes from a woman between 18 and 29 years old with Graves' ophthalmopathy.

This clonotype was detected ten times or more. Mismatch with germline at one junction end may stem from a read error. The chain links TRBV6-2 or TRBV6-3 to TRBJ1-5, with D possibly matching TRBD1 (5 bases). CDR1 is MNHEY and CDR2 is SVGEGT in the germline V gene. This CDR3 region has 18 residues. This CDR3 reads CASSYRAGKGYGNQPQHF. CDR3 in DNA: TGTGCCAGCAGTTACCGGGCAGGGAAGGGTTACGGCAATCAGCCCCAGCATTTC.

This clonotype was seen more than once but under ten times. This chain uses TRBV28 with TRBJ2-5, with 12 bases lining up with TRBD1. CDR3 length equals 15 residues. V shed 10 bases and J 5 bases; nucleotides not matched to a gene: 11. Germline CDR1 and CDR2: MDHEN and SYDVKM. This chain's CDR3 is CATLPGTGGGETQYF. In DNA form, the CDR3 reads TGTGCCACGCTGCCCGGGACAGGGGGCGGGGAGACCCAGTACTTC.

This clonotype occurred many times. The chain employs TRBV6-2 or TRBV6-3 and TRBJ1-5; 8 positions agree with TRBD1. Germline CDR1 and CDR2: MNHEY and SVGEGT. The trim removed 6 bases at V and 7 bases at J, leaving 14 bases unmatched. This CDR3 spans 16 amino acids. The CDR3 DNA reads as TGTGCCAGCAGCTCTCACCTACAGGGGGTAGGGCAGCCCCAGCATTTT. Its protein product is CASSSHLQGVGQPQHF.

This clonotype was counted at least ten times. V usage is TRBV6-2 or TRBV6-3 and J usage is TRBJ1-5; no definite D call. The CDR3 has 16 amino acids. Per germline, CDR1 MNHEY and CDR2 SVGEGT. With 1 base removed from V and 3 bases from J, the gap between germline ends came to 13 bases. The CDR3 DNA reads as TGTGCCAGCAGTTACTTCGAGGACCCTGTCAATCAGCCCCAGCATTTT. It yields the protein CASSYFEDPVNQPQHF.

This clonotype showed up just a few times. J is TRBJ1-6 and V is TRBV6-2 or TRBV6-3; no definite D call. The CDR3 consists of 15 residues. Deletions cut 0 bases from V and 9 bases from J, with 12 bases between. Germline V CDR1 and CDR2: MNHEY, SVGEGT. The CDR3 nucleotides are TGTGCCAGCAGTTACTCAGCGGTTTCCGGTTCACCCCTCCACTTT. Residues: CASSYSAVSGSPLHF.

This clonotype has at least ten counts. The chain has TRBV20-1 and TRBJ2-3; D is uncertain. Trimming stripped 0 bases from V and 2 bases from J, with 3 bases between. Germline-derived CDR1 and CDR2 are DFQATT and SNEGSKA (reference sequence). This CDR3 contains 12 residues. CDR3 DNA sequence: TGCAGTGCTAGAGACAACACAGATACGCAGTATTTT. Amino acids: CSARDNTDTQYF.

The chain has TRBV6-1 and TRBJ2-6; tentative D call: TRBD1 (5 bases). The CDR3 covers 15 residues. Germline CDR1 reads MNHNS; CDR2 reads SASEGT. The V gene lost 0 bases and the J gene lost 3 bases, with 6 bases spanning the gap. DNA of the CDR3: TGTGCCAGCAGTGAAGCGCAGGGTGGGGCCAACGTCCTGACTTTC. Encoded protein: CASSEAQGGANVLTF.

This clonotype occurred many times. V gene TRBV7-2 combines with J gene TRBJ2-2; D is possibly TRBD1 or TRBD2 (5 bases each). Germline V gene data show CDR1 as SGHTA and CDR2 as FQGNSA. V gave up 3 bases and J gave up 6 bases, with 14 bases separating them. The CDR3 totals 15 residues. CDR3 sequence: CASSLAGSAPGELFF. CDR3 DNA: TGTGCCAGCAGCTTGGCAGGGAGCGCGCCCGGGGAGCTGTTTTTT.

This clonotype has ten or more counts. Here the CDR3 reads CASSVLLGGELFF. The CDR3 nucleotides read TGTGCCAGCAGTGTATTATTGGGCGGGGAGCTGTTTTTT. The V call is TRBV6-1, the J call TRBJ2-2; D unclear. This CDR3 is built from 13 residues. Trimming cost V 4 bases and J 7 bases, with 10 bases left between them. The germline CDR1 and CDR2 sequences are MNHNS and SASEGT.

This clonotype was counted many times. This chain uses TRBV3-1 with TRBJ2-7, with TRBD2 as a possible D gene (5 bases). The V gene lost 2 bases and the J gene lost 7 bases, with 9 bases spanning the gap. CDR1 is LGHDT, CDR2 YNNKEL, per germline (reference sequence). The CDR3 length is 12 residues. CDR3 amino acids: CASSQLRGEQYF. CDR3 bases: TGTGCCAGCAGCCAACTTCGGGGAGAGCAGTACTTC.